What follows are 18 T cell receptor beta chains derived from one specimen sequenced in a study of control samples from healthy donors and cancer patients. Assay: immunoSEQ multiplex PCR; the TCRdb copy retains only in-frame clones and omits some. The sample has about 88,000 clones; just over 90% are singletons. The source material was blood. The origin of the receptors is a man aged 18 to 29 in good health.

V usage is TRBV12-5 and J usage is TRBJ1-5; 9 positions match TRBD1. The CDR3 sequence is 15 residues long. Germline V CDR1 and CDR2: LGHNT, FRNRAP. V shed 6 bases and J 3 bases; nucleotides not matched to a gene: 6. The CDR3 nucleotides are TGTGCTAGTGGGAAGGGACAGGGCCCCAATCAGCCCCAGCATTTT. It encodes CASGKGQGPNQPQHF.

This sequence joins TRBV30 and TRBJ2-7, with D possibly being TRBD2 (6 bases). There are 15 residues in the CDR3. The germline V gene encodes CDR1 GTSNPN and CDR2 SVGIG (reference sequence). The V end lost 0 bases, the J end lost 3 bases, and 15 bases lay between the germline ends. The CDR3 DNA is TGTGCCTGGAGTGTACGACGGGAGAGAGGCTACGAGCAGTACTTC. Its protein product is CAWSVRRERGYEQYF.

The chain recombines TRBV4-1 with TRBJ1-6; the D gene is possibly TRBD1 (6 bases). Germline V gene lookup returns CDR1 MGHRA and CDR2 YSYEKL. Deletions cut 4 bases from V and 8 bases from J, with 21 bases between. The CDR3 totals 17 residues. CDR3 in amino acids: CASSRVVTGSNDSPLHF. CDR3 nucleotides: TGCGCCAGCAGCCGAGTAGTTACAGGGTCAAACGATTCACCCCTCCACTTT.

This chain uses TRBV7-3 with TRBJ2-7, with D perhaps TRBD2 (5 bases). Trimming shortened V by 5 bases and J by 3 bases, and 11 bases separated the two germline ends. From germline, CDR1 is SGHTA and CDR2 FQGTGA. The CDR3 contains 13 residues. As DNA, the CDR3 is TGTGCCAGCAGCGCCCAAGAGGGCTACGAGCAGTACTTC. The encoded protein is CASSAQEGYEQYF. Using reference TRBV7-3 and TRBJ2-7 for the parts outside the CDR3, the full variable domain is GAGVSQTPSNKVTEKGKYVELRCDPISGHTALYWYRQSLGQGPEFLIYFQGTGAADDSGLPNDRFFAVRPEGSVSTLKIQRTERGDSAVYLCASSAQEGYEQYFGPGTRLTVT.

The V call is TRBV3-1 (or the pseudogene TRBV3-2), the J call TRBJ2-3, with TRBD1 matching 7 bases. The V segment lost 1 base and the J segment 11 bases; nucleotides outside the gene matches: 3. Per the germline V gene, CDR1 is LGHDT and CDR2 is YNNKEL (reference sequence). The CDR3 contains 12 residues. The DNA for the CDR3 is TGTGCCAGCAGCCAAGGCGACAGGGAGCAGTATTTT. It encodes CASSQGDREQYF.

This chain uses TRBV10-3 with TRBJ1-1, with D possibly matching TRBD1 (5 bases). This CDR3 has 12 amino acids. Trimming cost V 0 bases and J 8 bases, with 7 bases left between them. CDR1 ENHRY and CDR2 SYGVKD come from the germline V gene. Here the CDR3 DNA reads TGTGCCATCAGTGAGTCGAAGGGGGAAGCTTTCTTT. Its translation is CAISESKGEAFF.

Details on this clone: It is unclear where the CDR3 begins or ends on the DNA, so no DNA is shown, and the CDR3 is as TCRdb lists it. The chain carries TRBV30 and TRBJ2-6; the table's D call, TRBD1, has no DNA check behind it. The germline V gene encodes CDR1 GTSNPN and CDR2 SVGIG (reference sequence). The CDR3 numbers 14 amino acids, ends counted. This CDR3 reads CAWSVGSGANVPTF.

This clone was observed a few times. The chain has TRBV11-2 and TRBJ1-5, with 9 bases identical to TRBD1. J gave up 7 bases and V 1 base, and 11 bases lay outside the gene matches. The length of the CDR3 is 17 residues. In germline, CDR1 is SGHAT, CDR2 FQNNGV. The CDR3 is CASSLGATGQGWQPQHF. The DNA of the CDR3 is TGTGCCAGCAGCTTAGGGGCGACGGGACAGGGTTGGCAGCCCCAGCATTTT.

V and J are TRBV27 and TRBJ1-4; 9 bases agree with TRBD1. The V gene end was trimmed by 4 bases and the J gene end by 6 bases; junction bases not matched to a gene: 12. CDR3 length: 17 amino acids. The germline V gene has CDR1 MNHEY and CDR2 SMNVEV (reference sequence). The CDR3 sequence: CASSSRQGVDYYEKLFF. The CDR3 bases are TGTGCCAGCAGTTCACGACAGGGGGTAGACTACTATGAAAAACTGTTTTTT.

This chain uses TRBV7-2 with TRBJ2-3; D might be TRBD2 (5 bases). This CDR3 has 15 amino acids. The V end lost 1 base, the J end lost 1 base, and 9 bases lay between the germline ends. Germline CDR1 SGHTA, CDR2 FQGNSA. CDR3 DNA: TGTGCCAGCAGCTTAGGAGGGCCCGGCACAGATACGCAGTATTTT. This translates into CASSLGGPGTDTQYF.

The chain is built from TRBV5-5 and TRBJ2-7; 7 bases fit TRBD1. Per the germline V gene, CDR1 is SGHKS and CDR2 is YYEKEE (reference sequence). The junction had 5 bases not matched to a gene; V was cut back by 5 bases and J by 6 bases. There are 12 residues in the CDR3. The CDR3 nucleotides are TGTGCCAGCAGTCACCCAGGGGGCGAGCAGTACTTC. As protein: CASSHPGGEQYF.

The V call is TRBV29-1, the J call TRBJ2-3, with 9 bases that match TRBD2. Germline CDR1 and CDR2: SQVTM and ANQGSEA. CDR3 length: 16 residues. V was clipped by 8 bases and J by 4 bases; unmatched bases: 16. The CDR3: CSTFGAGGPSPDTQYF. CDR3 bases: TGCAGCACATTTGGGGCGGGGGGGCCTTCCCCAGATACGCAGTATTTT.

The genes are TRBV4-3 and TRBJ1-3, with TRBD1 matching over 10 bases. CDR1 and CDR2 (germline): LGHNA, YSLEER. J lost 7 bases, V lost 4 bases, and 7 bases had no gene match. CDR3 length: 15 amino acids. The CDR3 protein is CASSRAGTGENTIYF. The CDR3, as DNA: TGCGCCAGCAGCCGGGCCGGGACAGGGGAGAACACCATATATTTT.

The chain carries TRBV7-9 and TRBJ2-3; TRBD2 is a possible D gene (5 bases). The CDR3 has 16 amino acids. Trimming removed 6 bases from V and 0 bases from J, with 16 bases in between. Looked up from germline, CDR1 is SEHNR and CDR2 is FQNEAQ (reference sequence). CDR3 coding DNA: TGTGCCAGCAGGGGGTGGCTAGCAGCTAGCACAGATACGCAGTATTTT. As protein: CASRGWLAASTDTQYF.

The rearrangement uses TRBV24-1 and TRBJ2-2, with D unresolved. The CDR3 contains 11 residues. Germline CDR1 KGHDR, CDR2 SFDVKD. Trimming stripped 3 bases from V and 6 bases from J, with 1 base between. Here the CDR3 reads CATSDAGELFF. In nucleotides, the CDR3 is TGTGCCACCAGTGATGCCGGGGAGCTGTTTTTT.

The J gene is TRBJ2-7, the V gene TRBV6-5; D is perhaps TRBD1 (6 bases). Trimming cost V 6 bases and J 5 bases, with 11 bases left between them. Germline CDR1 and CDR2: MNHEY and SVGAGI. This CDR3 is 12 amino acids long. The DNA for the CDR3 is TGTGCCAGCAGAATGGCAGGGGACGAGCAGTACTTC. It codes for CASRMAGDEQYF.

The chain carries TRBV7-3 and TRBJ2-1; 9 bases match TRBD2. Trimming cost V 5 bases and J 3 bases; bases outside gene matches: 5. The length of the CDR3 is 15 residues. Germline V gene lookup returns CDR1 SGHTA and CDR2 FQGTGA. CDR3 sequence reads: CASSVSGSDYNEQFF. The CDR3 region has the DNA TGTGCCAGCAGCGTTAGCGGGAGTGACTACAATGAGCAGTTCTTC.

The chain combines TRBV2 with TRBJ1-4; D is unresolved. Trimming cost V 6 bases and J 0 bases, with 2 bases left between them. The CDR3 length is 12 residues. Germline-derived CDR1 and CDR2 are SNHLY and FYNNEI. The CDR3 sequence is CASRATNEKLFF. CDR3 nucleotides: TGTGCCAGCAGAGCAACTAATGAAAAACTGTTTTTT.